This T cell receptor (beta chain) was retrieved from a study of blood T cell repertoires in COVID-19. Study summary: The origin of the acute and convalescent COVID-19 samples was the United States, Italy and Spain. The cDNA or gDNA used as material had been derived from T cells, B-cell-depleted T cells, or PBMCs.

Enrolled during active infection, Seattle patients were then followed longitudinally. Produced via immunoSEQ multiplex PCR; TCRdb's table is partial and in-frame only. Altogether 390,000 or so clones are present, roughly 90% being singletons, with the ten largest covering around 3%. The germline V gene has CDR1 SGHAT and CDR2 FQNNGV. The CDR3 has 15 amino acids. With 1 base clipped from V and 9 bases from J, the junction kept 6 bases outside the gene matches. Material for sequencing was peripheral blood. The TCR originated in a woman aged 25-40 years with COVID-19, enrolled during active disease. The chain couples TRBV11-2 to TRBJ1-2; 12 bases align to TRBD1. The CDR3 is CASSLGTGQGASYTF. CDR3 bases: TGTGCCAGCAGCTTAGGGACGGGACAGGGGGCTAGCTACACCTTC. Using reference TRBV11-2 and TRBJ1-2 for the parts outside the CDR3, the full variable domain is EAGVAQSPRYKIIEKRQSVAFWCNPISGHATLYWYQQILGQGPKLLIQFQNNGVVDDSQLPKDRFSAERLKGVDSTLKIQPAKLEDSAVYLCASSLGTGQGASYTFGSGTRLTVV.